This T cell receptor (beta chain) originates from a study of cytomegalovirus exposure and HLA in healthy donors (dated by TCRdb to 2016 to 2017). Study-wide context: In an earlier analysis of 587 of the donors, approximately 260 Gb of sequence data and approximately 120 million unique TCR beta sequences from some 170 million T cells were reported. An early release that covered fewer than 800 HLA-typed donors contained approximately 320 gigabases of sequencing data and about 93 million unique TCR sequences. Of the approximately 400 genotyped donors, approximately 83% fell in the genetic ancestry cluster associated with self-reported Caucasian donors. The study aimed to test whether signatures of past pathogen exposure could be identified by cataloging public T cell receptors. The study used immunosequencing to profile the T cell repertoires of 666 subjects and linked those repertoires to cytomegalovirus serostatus. Besides the first cohort of around 700 subjects, a separate validation cohort made up of around 120 different subjects was used. To predict cytomegalovirus infection status, the study brought together high-throughput TCR immunosequencing, statistical association of individual TCRs with disease status, and machine learning. In a later analysis, previously published TCR beta repertoires from fewer than 750 donors were re-analyzed and high-resolution HLA genotyping was added so that TCR occurrence patterns could be studied. The later analysis used no new phenotypic data to find candidate immune exposures, relying instead on TCR beta sequences and their occurrence across donors. To decide whether each TCR beta V gene segment behaved as functional or pseudogenic, an earlier analysis of approximately 590 of the donors relied on high-throughput TCR beta sequencing. Donor age, sex, ethnicity and CMV serostatus were collected together with the repertoire data. A later genetic analysis used genome-wide SNP genotypes for about three fifths of the 666 donors, treating that subset as a discovery cohort. Every repertoire in the discovery cohort had been generated on one and the same sequencing platform. HLA typing covered class I and class II loci at four-digit resolution. The number of donors typed differed by locus, with roughly 629-640 for A, B, C, DRB1 and DQB1, more than 500 for DQA1, over 600 for DPA1, and some 440 for DPB1. Several DR-DQ haplotypes were treated as single units for association and clustering because of strong linkage in the cohort. Across 300 to 400 genotyped donors of the cohort, an average of about 220,000 unique TCR beta nucleotide sequences per donor were sequenced, and roughly 17% of those sequences were non-productive. Overall study results and their limits: Most TCR sequences were observed very rarely across donors, whereas some public TCRs were present in many individuals. A further reported finding was that TCR beta sequences accurately predicted the HLA-A and HLA-B alleles for most subjects in the first cohort. A cluster of highly shared sequence variants was judged likely to be a technical artifact of the sequencing pipeline. In an earlier analysis of about 600 of the donors, most TCR beta V segments appeared in productive rearrangements about 87% or about 30% of the time, broadly matching IMGT annotations. The classifier was reported to diagnose cytomegalovirus status with high specificity and sensitivity in both the original cohort and the validation cohort. A later analysis found that most CMV-associated TCR beta chains appeared HLA-restricted, with HLA associations seemingly driven largely by CMV exposure. A few of the identified cytomegalovirus-associated TCR beta chains were confirmed in vitro to be specific for cytomegalovirus antigens. V-gene and J-gene trimming of TCR beta chains was associated with a missense DCLRE1C variant in a later genetic analysis, and the association was replicated in an independent cohort. When HLA alleles, especially DR and DQ, strongly co-occurred, TCR associations were difficult to assign to individual alleles. Because counts were too low, seventeen rarely observed V segments, including chromosome 9 orphons, were left out of the earlier analysis of about 620 of the donors. A later genetic analysis reported fewer N-insertions in productive TCRs among donors in an Asian-associated ancestry cluster than the roughly 700-donor mean. For the cohort, immune exposure information was limited to CMV serostatus. A total of about 150 TCR beta chains were listed by the study as associated with cytomegalovirus. In a later analysis, HLA-associated TCR beta chains showed more clonal expansion and lower generation probabilities than non-associated chains that were equally common. Roughly uniform sequencing depth across donors was assumed in presence/absence analyses, although this assumption may not hold. A later analysis associated roughly 17,000 TCR beta sequences with specific HLA alleles at a false discovery rate of 0.05. Because HLA typing was unavailable for some donors at each locus, only the typed subset was used in association tests. In a later analysis, TCR association rates were found to vary across HLA loci, with the most associated TCRs seen for DRB1 alleles and the fewest for HLA-C alleles. Only TCR beta chains were sequenced in this cohort, and the absence of alpha or paired-chain data limited detectable features. In a later analysis, several top co-occurrence clusters were reported to appear linked to parvovirus B19, influenza, CMV and Epstein-Barr virus. Linkage disequilibrium might explain the correlated functional status among segregating V segments, but an unknown experimental factor could not be excluded. According to the authors, the approach could potentially be generalized to other disease states and immunological phenotypes.

The cohort comprised some 730 healthy bone marrow donors. At the time of sampling, all cohort members were nominally healthy, though unrecorded immune exposures were likely present. The donor tested CMV seropositive, placing the donor among the 310 or so seropositive members of the cohort. Every donor gave a peripheral blood sample, and the peripheral blood mononuclear cells from that sample were used for TCR beta sequencing. Genomic DNA was extracted from the blood cell samples with the Qiagen DNeasy Blood Extraction Kit. Library preparation used the immunoSEQ multiplex PCR assay. The multiplex PCR relied on a mix of 60 forward primers for TCR Vbeta segments and 13 reverse primers for TCR Jbeta segments. A multiplex PCR assay on genomic DNA amplified the CDR3 region of rearranged TCR beta genes. On the Illumina HiSeq System, the amplified TCR beta libraries were sequenced as 87-base-pair reads. Turning to the authors' computational methods: A later analysis tallied 75 million to 95 million unique TCR beta chains across the 666 repertoires, and about 10 million of those chains were shared by two or more donors. Raw reads were error-corrected and collapsed into unique sequences with a nearest-neighbor algorithm that merged closely related sequences to remove PCR and sequencing errors. V, D and J gene segments were assigned by aligning CDR3 sequences to IMGT reference sequences. For a sequence to be retained, a match of at least six nucleotides was required to both a V gene segment and a J gene segment. A rearrangement counted as productive if the CDR3 had no stop codons and remained in frame with V and J, and every other rearrangement counted as non-productive. CDR3 was defined according to IMGT convention as the region running from the second conserved V-encoded cysteine to the conserved J-encoded phenylalanine. The earlier analysis of about 570 of the donors excluded any sequence lacking an unambiguous match to a single V gene segment. In an earlier analysis of a few hundred of the donors, V segments were called functional above 56.7% productive rearrangements and were called segregating when the between-donor standard deviation exceeded 5%. A statistical classification framework was developed to diagnose cytomegalovirus status using the catalog of TCR beta chain sequences. In a later analysis, TCR nucleotide sequences were compared against IMGT/GENE-DB human TR gene sequences so that V and J genes could be assigned. In a later analysis, CDR3 sequences and most-parsimonious VDJ recombination scenarios were assigned using the TCRdist pipeline. In a later analysis, every TCR beta chain was defined by the combination of its CDR3 amino acid sequence and its V-gene family, and reads without a unique V-gene family were dropped. As a way to deal with suspected cross-contamination and a sequencing artifact, a later analysis dropped approximately 590 nucleotide sequences that were highly shared and had low generation probability. In a later analysis, a clonal expansion index for each public chain was calculated from normalized within-repertoire ranks of inferred template counts. In a later analysis, generation probabilities were computed using a VDJ recombination model fitted to out-of-frame rearrangements, and the results were checked against IGoR. In a later analysis, hypergeometric tests were used to score TCR-TCR, TCR-HLA and TCR-CMV co-occurrence, with a repertoire-size bias correction applied to TCR pairs. To estimate false discovery rates, a later analysis permuted the HLA or CMV assignments 20 times. A later analysis grouped co-occurring TCRs with DBSCAN, adding TCRdist sequence similarity when clustering within HLA-allele-positive subsets. For co-occurrence clustering, repertoires with fewer than 30,000 or more than 120,000 public chains were excluded, along with about five repertoires with anomalous nucleotide sharing. Not all clones reach the TCRdb copy of this immuneACCESS table, which keeps in-frame sequences only. Checked studies attribute under half of the gap to unresolved V genes and leave the rest unexplained. V, J and clone size are those of that table, while D and trimming were read from the DNA. In this sample the table shows about 170,000 clones, approximately 84% of which occur a single time. The ten largest clones capture 2.5% of the sample.

This clone has just one count. Its antigen is unknown. No much larger clone exists at a distance of one base, and base qualities are not known. Sequenced: PBMCs. The source of this sequence is a man aged 30-40 years in good health and CMV-seropositive.

The DNA sequence is TGTGCCAGCGCGCCTACTAGTGGCGCCTTGGGAGCCAAAAACATTCAGTACTTC. It specifies CASAPTSGALGAKNIQYF. This chain joins TRBV19 to TRBJ2-4; possibly the D gene is TRBD2, per 5 matching bases. The CDR3 starts with the cysteine, ends with the phenylalanine, and has 18 residues. This entry keeps only the CDR3 DNA: 54 bases, framed from base 1. A distance of 24 bases separates the germline ends of V and J, which lose 9 bases and 0 bases respectively. Via the germline V gene (reference sequence), CDR1 is LNHDA and CDR2 SQIVND.